The 5 T cell receptor beta chains below were found in one sample sequenced in a study of Graves' ophthalmopathy and Graves' hyperthyroidism. Scientists amplified the TCR beta CDR3 regions from RNA transcripts. HTBI-primed first-round RT-PCR preceded second-round multiplex PCR. TCRdb passed the multiplex PCR reads through MiXCR, listing each CDR3 protein once. The sample holds hundreds of thousands of distinct CDR3 sequences, about a fifth seen once. Sequencing was done on a sample of peripheral blood. The receptor set was obtained from a woman aged 18-29 years with stable Graves' hyperthyroidism. Some clones in this sample may be carry-over from other donors' samples.

The rearrangement joins TRBV6-1 to TRBJ1-3; D unclear. Germline CDR1 MNHNS, CDR2 SASEGT. V was cut by 3 bases and J by 4 bases, with 7 bases left in between. The CDR3 is 13 residues long. CDR3 in DNA: TGTGCCAGCAGTGAGGCAAGAGGAAACACCATATATTTT. Translated, it gives CASSEARGNTIYF.

This clonotype came up once. This chain connects TRBV11-1 to TRBJ1-2, with TRBD1 as a possible D gene (6 bases). Germline V gene sequence: CDR1 SGHAT, CDR2 FQDESV (reference sequence). Trimming removed 8 bases from V and 3 bases from J, with 16 bases in between. The CDR3 loop spans 14 amino acids. The CDR3 sequence is CASGSQGIDYGYTF. Written as DNA, the CDR3 is TGTGCCAGCGGTTCCCAGGGGATCGACTATGGCTACACCTTC.

This clonotype came up a few times. At one boundary the junction diverges from the germline segment, which might be a read error. The genes are TRBV20-1 and TRBJ2-2, with TRBD1 matching 8 bases. The germline gives CDR1 DFQATT, CDR2 SNEGSKA (reference sequence). The CDR3 has 16 residues. The CDR3 reads CSARDQGARNTGELFF. As DNA, the CDR3 is TGCAGTGCGAGAGACCAGGGGGCACGGAACACCGGGGAGCTGTTTTTT.

This clonotype appeared many times. The chain is built from TRBV7-9 and TRBJ2-2, with 9 bases that match TRBD1. CDR1 and CDR2 from the germline V gene are SEHNR and FQNEAQ (reference sequence). The V gene end was trimmed by 3 bases and the J gene end by 5 bases; junction bases not matched to a gene: 4. CDR3 length: 15 residues. The CDR3: CASSFWTGVTGELFF. The CDR3 coding sequence is TGTGCCAGCAGCTTTTGGACAGGGGTGACCGGGGAGCTGTTTTTT.

The chain links TRBV30 to TRBJ2-2; D not resolved. Germline V CDR1 and CDR2: GTSNPN, SVGIG (reference sequence). The CDR3 is made up of 11 amino acids. The germline V and J ends were trimmed by 4 bases and 9 bases, with 9 bases remaining between them. Here the CDR3 DNA reads TGTGCCTGGACACGCTCGAGGGAGCTGTTTTTT. Protein sequence: CAWTRSRELFF.